This TCR beta chain emerged from a study of blood T cell repertoires in COVID-19. Study overall: Material from acute and convalescent COVID-19 was sourced from the United States, Italy and Spain. The cDNA or gDNA used as material had been derived from T cells, B-cell-depleted T cells, or PBMCs.

In the original analysis: For nucleated cells, counts were estimated from reference gene primer amplification. Assay: immunoSEQ multiplex PCR; the TCRdb copy retains only in-frame clones and omits some. Clone size and V and J calls were adopted from that table, with D and trimming inferred from the DNA. The data show some 120,000 clones, with about nine tenths seen just once and 3.5% to 5.5% held by the top ten. Germline V gives CDR1 SEHNR, CDR2 FQNEAQ (reference sequence). This CDR3 is 14 amino acids long. The V end lost 5 bases, the J end lost 0 bases, and 8 bases lay between the germline ends. The sequenced sample consisted of peripheral blood. This chain joins TRBV7-9 and TRBJ1-5; no definite D call. The TCR comes from a man between 40 and 49 years old with acute or convalescent COVID-19. CDR3 DNA sequence: TGTGCCAGCAGCCCACCAGGTAGCAATCAGCCCCAGCATTTT. Translation gives CASSPPGSNQPQHF.